The rows below give T cell receptor beta chains drawn from one sample of a study of naive and memory T cell subsets. One entry per CDR3 protein results from TCRdb running MiXCR on the UMI-ligation and nested PCR reads. The table includes over 13,000 distinct CDR3 sequences, more than 4% detected once. This specimen was skin, taken from a tuberculin skin test site. All receptors come from an adult in good health. Each CDR3 is given with its conserved first and last residue. Each record gives: D gene, V gene, J gene, clone size, CDR3 DNA, CDR3 protein. D genes are given only for firm matches. Clone size is not always given. Where it is, it says once, few, many or a class for expanded clones.

d_call: NA
v_call: TRBV12-3/TRBV12-4
j_call: TRBJ1-2
clone_size: many
cdr3_nt: TGTGCCAGCAGTGCGGGTAAAGGGGGTTCCCTTTTTGTCTTC
cdr3_aa: CASSAGKGGSLFVF

d_call: NA
v_call: TRBV4-2
j_call: TRBJ2-2
clone_size: many
cdr3_nt: TGTGCCAGCAGCCCGACAGAGAACACCGGGGAGCTGTTTTTT
cdr3_aa: CASSPTENTGELFF

d_call: NA
v_call: TRBV30
j_call: TRBJ2-2
clone_size: many
cdr3_nt: TGTGCCTGGAGGTATCTGGCTGATACCGGGGAGCTGTTTTTT
cdr3_aa: CAWRYLADTGELFF

d_call: NA
v_call: TRBV12-3/TRBV12-4
j_call: TRBJ2-1
clone_size: medium-sized
cdr3_nt: TGTGCCAGCAGTGACCGCTCGGTCGATGAGCAGTTCTTC
cdr3_aa: CASSDRSVDEQFF

d_call: TRBD2
v_call: TRBV6-1
j_call: TRBJ2-1
clone_size: many
cdr3_nt: TGTGCCAGCCGGAGCGGGGGGGCCTTCCACAATGAGCAGTTCTTC
cdr3_aa: CASRSGGAFHNEQFF

d_call: TRBD2
v_call: TRBV4-2
j_call: TRBJ2-5
clone_size: many
cdr3_nt: TGTGCCAGCAGCCAAGAATGGAGACTAGCAGAGGAGACCCAGTACTTC
cdr3_aa: CASSQEWRLAEETQYF

d_call: NA
v_call: TRBV27
j_call: TRBJ1-2
clone_size: many
cdr3_nt: TGTGCCAGCAGTTCTCTTGGGAGTCCTAACTATGGCTACACCTTC
cdr3_aa: CASSSLGSPNYGYTF

d_call: NA
v_call: TRBV28
j_call: TRBJ1-4
clone_size: many
cdr3_nt: TGTGCCAGCAGTTTAGGTGTAGTTATTAATGAAAAACTGTTTTTT
cdr3_aa: CASSLGVVINEKLFF

d_call: NA
v_call: TRBV5-1
j_call: TRBJ1-6
clone_size: few
cdr3_nt: TGCGCCAGCAGCTTGGAGGGGGGGCGCACCAATTCACCCCTCCACTTT
cdr3_aa: CASSLEGGRTNSPLHF

d_call: TRBD1
v_call: TRBV7-2
j_call: TRBJ2-5
clone_size: medium-sized
cdr3_nt: TGTGCCAGCAGCTTCGACAGGGTCAGTTCAGAGACCCAGTACTTC
cdr3_aa: CASSFDRVSSETQYF

d_call: NA
v_call: TRBV12-3/TRBV12-4
j_call: TRBJ1-1
clone_size: many
cdr3_nt: TGTGCCAGCAGTATGCTTGTCGGGAACACTGAAGCTTTCTTT
cdr3_aa: CASSMLVGNTEAFF

d_call: NA
v_call: TRBV12-3/TRBV12-4
j_call: TRBJ2-5
clone_size: NA
cdr3_nt: TGTGCCAGCAGTTTGGGCAGGGGCGGAGAGACCCAGTACTTC
cdr3_aa: CASSLGRGGETQYF

d_call: NA
v_call: TRBV4-2
j_call: TRBJ1-2
clone_size: few
cdr3_nt: TGTGCCAGCAGCCAAGATGTGGGGGGCTCTAACTATGGCTACACCTTC
cdr3_aa: CASSQDVGGSNYGYTF

d_call: TRBD1
v_call: TRBV5-6
j_call: TRBJ1-2
clone_size: medium-sized
cdr3_nt: TGTGCCAGCAGCTTGGTGGACAGGGCATCTAACTATGGCTACACCTTC
cdr3_aa: CASSLVDRASNYGYTF

d_call: NA
v_call: TRBV5-1
j_call: TRBJ2-5
clone_size: few
cdr3_nt: TGCGCCAGCAGCTCTATGTACCAAGAGACCCAGTACTTC
cdr3_aa: CASSSMYQETQYF

d_call: TRBD2
v_call: TRBV25-1
j_call: TRBJ2-6
clone_size: many
cdr3_nt: TGTGCCAGCAGTGAATATATCGAGCGGGGGGGCCCTGGGGCCAACGTCCTGACTTTC
cdr3_aa: CASSEYIERGGPGANVLTF

d_call: TRBD2
v_call: TRBV13
j_call: TRBJ2-7
clone_size: many
cdr3_nt: TGTGCCAGCAGCCCCCCTGCGAGCGGGGGCTACGAGCAGTACTTC
cdr3_aa: CASSPPASGGYEQYF

d_call: NA
v_call: TRBV3-1
j_call: TRBJ1-3
clone_size: few
cdr3_nt: TGTGCCAGCAGCCTCAATACATGGGGGGCCGGAAACACCATATATTTT
cdr3_aa: CASSLNTWGAGNTIYF

d_call: NA
v_call: TRBV4-1
j_call: TRBJ2-6
clone_size: medium-sized
cdr3_nt: TGCGCCAGCAGCCAACAGCAGGCCCACTCTGGGGCCAACGTCCTGACTTTC
cdr3_aa: CASSQQQAHSGANVLTF

d_call: TRBD2
v_call: TRBV9
j_call: TRBJ2-2
clone_size: many
cdr3_nt: TGTGCCAGCAGCGTAATCCCCGCGGGGGCGAACACCGGGGAGCTGTTTTTT
cdr3_aa: CASSVIPAGANTGELFF

d_call: NA
v_call: TRBV6-5
j_call: TRBJ2-7
clone_size: NA
cdr3_nt: TGTGCCAGCAGTTACCTTCCCAGGGCAGGCCGACCCTACGAGGAGTACTTC
cdr3_aa: CASSYLPRAGRPYEEYF

d_call: NA
v_call: TRBV20-1
j_call: TRBJ1-1
clone_size: many
cdr3_nt: TGCAGTGCTAGATCAGAGCAGGGGAACACTGAAGCTTTCTTT
cdr3_aa: CSARSEQGNTEAFF

d_call: TRBD2
v_call: TRBV11-2
j_call: TRBJ2-2
clone_size: many
cdr3_nt: TGTGCCAGCAGCCGGAGCGGGGGGGTAAAAACCGGGGAGCTGTTTTTT
cdr3_aa: CASSRSGGVKTGELFF

d_call: TRBD2
v_call: TRBV9
j_call: TRBJ2-1
clone_size: medium-sized
cdr3_nt: TGTGCCAGCAGCGCAGACCCAAGCGGGGCTCAGTTCTTC
cdr3_aa: CASSADPSGAQFF

d_call: TRBD1
v_call: TRBV6-5
j_call: TRBJ1-1
clone_size: many
cdr3_nt: TGTGCCAGCAGTCCGACAGGGGATGAAGCTTTCTTT
cdr3_aa: CASSPTGDEAFF

d_call: NA
v_call: TRBV11-2
j_call: TRBJ2-3
clone_size: many
cdr3_nt: TGTGCCAGCAGCTCAGATTGGAGGGGGTTCACAGATACGCAGTATTTT
cdr3_aa: CASSSDWRGFTDTQYF

d_call: TRBD1
v_call: TRBV5-3
j_call: TRBJ1-2
clone_size: NA
cdr3_nt: TGTGCCAGAATACGCCGCAGGGGGTTGACGCTAGAGGGCTACACCTTC
cdr3_aa: CARIRRRGLTLEGYTF

d_call: TRBD1
v_call: TRBV6-1
j_call: TRBJ1-2
clone_size: many
cdr3_nt: TGTGCCAGCAGTTGGGACAGCGTTTATGGCTACACCTTC
cdr3_aa: CASSWDSVYGYTF

d_call: TRBD2
v_call: TRBV7-8
j_call: TRBJ2-3
clone_size: medium-sized
cdr3_nt: TGTGCCAGCAGCTCGACGGGCGGGGGGCTAAGCACAGATACGCAGTATTTT
cdr3_aa: CASSSTGGGLSTDTQYF

d_call: NA
v_call: TRBV12-3/TRBV12-4
j_call: TRBJ2-3
clone_size: many
cdr3_nt: TGTGCCAGCAGTTCAAGGGGGGTACTAAGGGATACGCAGTATTTT
cdr3_aa: CASSSRGVLRDTQYF

d_call: TRBD1
v_call: TRBV5-1
j_call: TRBJ2-1
clone_size: few
cdr3_nt: TGCGCCAGCAGCCCGACAGGGGGTCGCTACAATGAGCAGTTCTTC
cdr3_aa: CASSPTGGRYNEQFF

d_call: NA
v_call: TRBV24-1
j_call: TRBJ2-1
clone_size: medium-sized
cdr3_nt: TGTGCCACCAGTGCGCGGGCAGGGGCTTCCTACAATGAGCAGTTCTTC
cdr3_aa: CATSARAGASYNEQFF

d_call: TRBD1
v_call: TRBV6-5
j_call: TRBJ2-7
clone_size: medium-sized
cdr3_nt: TGTGCCATTTCGAAGACTCCGGGACAGGCGATCCACGAGCAGTACTTC
cdr3_aa: CAISKTPGQAIHEQYF

d_call: TRBD2
v_call: TRBV11-2
j_call: TRBJ2-1
clone_size: many
cdr3_nt: TGTGCCAGCAGCTTTAGACTAGCGGGGGTGGGGCAGTTCTTC
cdr3_aa: CASSFRLAGVGQFF

d_call: TRBD1
v_call: TRBV7-2
j_call: TRBJ1-2
clone_size: NA
cdr3_nt: TGTGCCAGCTTCGAGACAGGGAACTATGGCTACACCTTC
cdr3_aa: CASFETGNYGYTF

d_call: TRBD1
v_call: TRBV5-1
j_call: TRBJ1-1
clone_size: many
cdr3_nt: TGCGCCAGCAGCCCGGACCCCGGGACAGGGGGCGCAACTGAAGCTTTCTTT
cdr3_aa: CASSPDPGTGGATEAFF

d_call: TRBD1
v_call: TRBV19
j_call: TRBJ1-1
clone_size: few
cdr3_nt: TGTGCCAGTAGTAACCCTCCGGGACAGGGCGAAACTGAAGCTTTCTTT
cdr3_aa: CASSNPPGQGETEAFF

d_call: NA
v_call: TRBV6-1
j_call: TRBJ2-2
clone_size: many
cdr3_nt: TGTGCCAGCACTCACACAGGTCGCAGCGGGGAGCTGTTTTTT
cdr3_aa: CASTHTGRSGELFF

d_call: NA
v_call: TRBV27
j_call: TRBJ2-1
clone_size: many
cdr3_nt: TGTGCCAGCAGCCTCGCAGGTGTGGGTGAGCAGTTCTTC
cdr3_aa: CASSLAGVGEQFF

d_call: NA
v_call: TRBV12-3/TRBV12-4
j_call: TRBJ2-3
clone_size: medium-sized
cdr3_nt: TGTGCCAGCAGTCCCGAGATAACGCAGTATTTT
cdr3_aa: CASSPEITQYF

d_call: NA
v_call: TRBV20-1
j_call: TRBJ2-5
clone_size: many
cdr3_nt: TGCAGTGCTAGTCGCGGACAAGTTGAACGCAAAGAGACCCAGTACTTC
cdr3_aa: CSASRGQVERKETQYF

d_call: NA
v_call: TRBV3-1
j_call: TRBJ2-7
clone_size: many
cdr3_nt: TGTGCCAGCAGCCAAAGGAGTACCTACGAGCAGTACTTC
cdr3_aa: CASSQRSTYEQYF

d_call: NA
v_call: TRBV7-2
j_call: TRBJ2-5
clone_size: medium-sized
cdr3_nt: TGTGCCAGCAGCTTGGGGGGCCGGGGAGAGACCCAGTACTTC
cdr3_aa: CASSLGGRGETQYF